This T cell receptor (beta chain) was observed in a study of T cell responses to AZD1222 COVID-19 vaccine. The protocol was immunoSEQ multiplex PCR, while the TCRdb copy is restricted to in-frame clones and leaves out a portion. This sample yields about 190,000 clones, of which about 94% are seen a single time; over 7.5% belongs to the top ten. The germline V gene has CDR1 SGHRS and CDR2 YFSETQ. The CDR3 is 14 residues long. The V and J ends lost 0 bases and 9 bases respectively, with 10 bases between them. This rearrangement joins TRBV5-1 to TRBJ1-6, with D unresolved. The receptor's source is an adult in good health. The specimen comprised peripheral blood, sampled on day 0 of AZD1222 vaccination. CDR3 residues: CASSLGGNSSPLHF. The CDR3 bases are TGCGCCAGCAGCTTGGGTGGCAATAGTTCACCCCTCCACTTT.